This T cell receptor (beta chain) was recovered during a study of technical replicates of blood from a few donors. The germline V gene has CDR1 GTSNPN and CDR2 SVGIG (reference sequence). The V and J ends lost 2 bases and 3 bases respectively, with 11 bases between them. The CDR3 runs 14 residues. The data were produced by immunoSEQ multiplex PCR, yet TCRdb's version contains in-frame clones alone and is incomplete. Of roughly 71,000 clones in the sample, 80% to 95% are singletons; the top ten hold approximately 0.39%. The rearrangement uses TRBV30 and TRBJ1-5; D is undetermined. The sequencing input was T cells isolated from PBMCs. The sequence was obtained from a human donor in good health. The CDR3 DNA is TGTGCCTGGAGTTACGGGGAGGTCAATCAGCCCCAGCATTTT. Translation: CAWSYGEVNQPQHF.